The 20 T cell receptor beta chains reported below all come from one sample, sequenced in a study of human T cells and chemical hapten exposure. TCRdb fed the RACE reads into MiXCR, producing one record per CDR3 protein. The data show over 130,000 distinct CDR3 sequences, 10% to 15% seen once. Time point noted: patch test 2, 6 weeks after DPC sensitization. Treatment described: therapeutic diphenylcyclopropenone sensitization with weekly scalp DPC. The sequences come from whole blood, collected in connection with sensitization to the hapten diphenylcyclopropenone (DPC). These receptors all come from a woman in her forties or fifties with alopecia areata. Some clones in this sample may be carry-over from other donors' samples.

The chain combines TRBV12-3 or TRBV12-4 with TRBJ2-3; 10 bases fit TRBD2. Unmatched junction bases numbered 13, after V lost 6 bases and J lost 7 bases. This CDR3 is 16 amino acids long. The CDR3 loop is CASSRSAGGGGNTQYF. In DNA, the CDR3 is TGTGCCAGCAGCCGCTCAGCGGGAGGGGGGGGTAATACGCAGTATTTT.

Only a few counts were recorded for this clonotype. This chain connects TRBV19 to TRBJ2-1, with no clear D. The length of the CDR3 is 11 residues. The germline V gene has CDR1 LNHDA and CDR2 SQIVND (reference sequence). V was trimmed by 6 bases and J by 8 bases, leaving 8 bases between them. DNA of the CDR3: TGTGCCAGTAGCAGGTGGGATGAGCAGTTCTTC. Translated, it gives CASSRWDEQFF.

This chain uses TRBV10-3 with TRBJ2-3; maybe TRBD2 (6 bases). CDR1 and CDR2 from the germline V gene are ENHRY and SYGVKD. CDR3 length: 12 amino acids. The V end was cut by 5 bases, the J end by 5 bases, with 8 bases between. Written as DNA, the CDR3 is TGTGCCATCAGTCGGGGAGGAGATACGCAGTATTTT. Translated: CAISRGGDTQYF.

This clonotype occurred a few times. This chain uses TRBV28 with TRBJ2-4; 7 bases are shared with TRBD1. Trimming removed 6 bases from V and 3 bases from J; junction bases left unmatched: 5. The CDR3 runs 14 residues. In germline, CDR1 is MDHEN, CDR2 SYDVKM. The CDR3 DNA is TGTGCCAGCAGCCTACAGGGGCTCAAAAACATTCAGTACTTC. Protein sequence: CASSLQGLKNIQYF.

The chain couples TRBV11-2 to TRBJ1-2, with D unresolved. The CDR3 is made up of 13 amino acids. Germline V lookup: CDR1 SGHAT, CDR2 FQNNGV. Trimming pared 1 base from V and 5 bases from J, leaving 8 bases between. DNA of the CDR3: TGTGCCAGCAGCTTAGGGCAGTCATATGGCTACACCTTC. This sequence encodes CASSLGQSYGYTF.

This chain uses TRBV11-2 with TRBJ2-7, with D tentatively TRBD2 (5 bases). The CDR3 is made up of 16 amino acids. Germline lookup yields CDR1 SGHAT and CDR2 FQNNGV. The germline V and J ends were trimmed by 0 bases and 3 bases, with 15 bases remaining between them. CDR3 nucleotides: TGTGCCAGCAGCTTAGATTCCGGGAATTTTATCTACGAGCAGTACTTC. Its protein product is CASSLDSGNFIYEQYF.

This clonotype was observed a handful of times. The chain couples TRBV29-1 to TRBJ2-7, with 12 bases matching TRBD2. With 4 bases clipped from V and 7 bases from J, the junction kept 11 bases outside the gene matches. Germline values: CDR1 SQVTM, CDR2 ANQGSEA. The CDR3 length is 15 residues. CDR3 in DNA: TGCAGCGTTGCGGGCAGGGGAGGACTAGCGGGGGAGCAGTACTTC. Residues: CSVAGRGGLAGEQYF.

This clonotype was found a few times. The chain is built from TRBV3-1 and TRBJ2-3; a weak D match, TRBD2 (5 bases). Germline assignment: CDR1 LGHDT and CDR2 YNNKEL (reference sequence). Trimming removed 4 bases from V and 0 bases from J, with 17 bases in between. This CDR3 is built from 17 residues. For the CDR3, the DNA is TGTGCCAGCAGCCGCCTAATAGGGAGCGTGAGCACAGATACGCAGTATTTT. This codes for CASSRLIGSVSTDTQYF.

This clonotype was seen only a few times. The V gene is TRBV6-6, the J gene TRBJ1-6; D is unclear. CDR3 length: 13 residues. Germline CDR1 is MNHNY and CDR2 is SVGAGI (reference sequence). Deletions cut 1 base from V and 8 bases from J, with 6 bases between. The chain's CDR3 is CASSYLQDSPLHF. The DNA for the CDR3 is TGTGCCAGCAGTTACTTACAAGATTCACCCCTCCACTTT.

This sequence joins TRBV21-1 and TRBJ2-2. TRBV21-1 is a pseudogene locus. The CDR3 runs to 16 residues. The CDR3 DNA sequence: TGTGCCAGCAGCAAAGCGGGTAGCTCGAACACCGGGGAGCTGTTTTTT. Translated, it gives CASSKAGSSNTGELFF.

This chain joins TRBV28 and TRBJ2-1; 13 positions agree with TRBD2. Germline CDR1 and CDR2: MDHEN and SYDVKM. V shed 3 bases, J shed 4 bases, and the junction held 3 bases outside the gene matches. This CDR3 contains 16 residues. In nucleotides, the CDR3 is TGTGCCAGCAGTTTGGGACTAGCGGGATTTTACAATGAGCAGTTCTTC. It encodes CASSLGLAGFYNEQFF.

This clonotype occurred many times. The V call is TRBV27, the J call TRBJ2-7; TRBD1 matches 10 bases. Germline values: CDR1 MNHEY, CDR2 SMNVEV (reference sequence). The CDR3 consists of 16 residues. The J segment lost 0 bases and the V segment lost 6 bases, leaving 8 bases of the junction unmatched. Written as DNA, the CDR3 is TGTGCCAGCAGGGGACAGGGGTTCCGAACCTCCTACGAGCAGTACTTC. Translated, it gives CASRGQGFRTSYEQYF.

This clonotype was observed a handful of times. This rearrangement joins TRBV5-5 to TRBJ1-5, with a possible D match to TRBD1 (5 bases). This CDR3 spans 15 amino acids. Germline values: CDR1 SGHKS, CDR2 YYEKEE (reference sequence). V gave up 3 bases and J gave up 0 bases, with 10 bases separating them. The CDR3 sequence: CASSSGTVSNQPQHF. The CDR3 nucleotides are TGTGCCAGCAGCTCCGGGACGGTTAGCAATCAGCCCCAGCATTTT.

This clonotype showed up just a few times. The chain couples TRBV3-1 to TRBJ2-2, with TRBD2 matching 15 bases. Germline assignment: CDR1 LGHDT and CDR2 YNNKEL (reference sequence). J lost 3 bases, V lost 1 base, and 3 bases had no gene match. The CDR3 covers 18 residues. The CDR3 DNA is TGTGCCAGCAGCCAAGTGGGACTAGCGGGAGGATACACCGGGGAGCTGTTTTTT. This codes for CASSQVGLAGGYTGELFF.

This clonotype was detected ten times or more. This sequence joins TRBV12-3 or TRBV12-4 and TRBJ1-6; D is undetermined. The germline V and J ends were trimmed by 4 bases and 8 bases, with 15 bases remaining between them. This CDR3 has 15 residues. The CDR3 coding sequence is TGTGCCAGCAGTTCCGGACTCGGCGGATATTCACCCCTCCACTTT. It yields the protein CASSSGLGGYSPLHF.

Ten or more counts support this clonotype. V and J are TRBV6-1 and TRBJ2-1, with D uncertain. The CDR3 sequence is 12 residues long. From germline, CDR1 is MNHNS and CDR2 SASEGT. V lost 6 bases to trimming and J lost 6 bases, with 9 bases between them. The CDR3, as DNA: TGTGCCAGCAGAGAAAGCTTCAATGAGCAGTTCTTC. Amino acid sequence: CASRESFNEQFF.

This chain connects TRBV29-1 to TRBJ2-7; D tentatively fits TRBD1 or TRBD2 (6 bases each). Germline V gene sequence: CDR1 SQVTM, CDR2 ANQGSEA. V shed 3 bases and J shed 4 bases, with 16 bases lying between them. The CDR3 totals 14 residues. CDR3 DNA: TGCAGCGTTGACCTGCAGGGGACTCGGTACGAGCAGTACTTC. It encodes CSVDLQGTRYEQYF.

The table lists this clonotype with a few counts. The rearrangement joins TRBV6-1 to TRBJ2-1; the match to TRBD2 covers 9 bases. CDR1 is MNHNS, CDR2 SASEGT, per germline. CDR3 length: 19 amino acids. With V trimmed by 7 bases and J by 4 bases, 20 bases remained unmatched. The CDR3 region has the DNA TGTGCCAGCACTCTTAACGCTGTCCCGGGGACTAGCCTATACAATGAGCAGTTCTTC. This translates into CASTLNAVPGTSLYNEQFF.

This clonotype has just a few counts. This sequence joins TRBV5-1 and TRBJ2-7, with a tentative D call TRBD2 (6 bases). Trimming left V 5 bases short and J 5 bases short, with 14 bases between. Germline V CDR1 and CDR2: SGHRS, YFSETQ. CDR3 length: 13 residues. The CDR3 spells CASREGMNNEQYF. The CDR3 DNA follows: TGCGCCAGCAGGGAGGGAATGAACAACGAGCAGTACTTC.

V usage is TRBV28 and J usage is TRBJ1-6; the D is unclear. The CDR3 covers 15 residues. Germline V CDR1 and CDR2: MDHEN, SYDVKM. V shed 4 bases and J shed 7 bases, with 14 bases lying between them. Here the CDR3 reads CASSYLTGNNSPLHF. CDR3 DNA: TGTGCCAGCAGTTATTTGACGGGGAACAATTCACCCCTCCACTTT.